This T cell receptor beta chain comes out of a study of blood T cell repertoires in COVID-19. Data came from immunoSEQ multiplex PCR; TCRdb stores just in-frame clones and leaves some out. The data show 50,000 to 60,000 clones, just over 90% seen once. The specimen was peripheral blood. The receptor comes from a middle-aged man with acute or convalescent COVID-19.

The CDR3 nucleotides are TGTGCCTGGAGTAAGTCGGGGAAGGCTCAGCCCCAGCATTTT. Translating gives CAWSKSGKAQPQHF. This sequence joins TRBV30 and TRBJ1-5, with D unclear. Germline lookup yields CDR1 GTSNPN and CDR2 SVGIG (reference sequence). Trimming removed 2 bases from V and 6 bases from J, with 14 bases in between. The CDR3 contains 14 residues.